The 11 T cell receptor beta chains listed next were all sequenced from one sample in a study of shared clonotypes between healthy human individuals. Profiling relied on immunoSEQ multiplex PCR, and the TCRdb table lists in-frame clones only, not all of them. The data hold hundreds of thousands of clones, with about 91% observed a single time. Positively selected for CCR7, the CD45RO-negative cells used as naive CD8 cells excluded terminally differentiated effector memory CD45RA+ cells. Sequencing used naive CD8+ T cells sorted from blood. These receptors were collected from a man aged 30 to 45 in good health.

This clone showed up just a few times. The V call is TRBV7-7, the J call TRBJ1-5; TRBD1 is a possible D gene (6 bases). Germline V gene data show CDR1 as SSHAT and CDR2 as FNYEAQ (reference sequence). CDR3 size: 13 residues. Deletions cut 3 bases from V and 4 bases from J, with 7 bases between. The CDR3 reads CASSLDRNQPQHF. The CDR3 bases are TGTGCCAGCAGCTTGGACAGAAATCAGCCCCAGCATTTT. The full variable domain, in which reference TRBV7-7 and TRBJ1-5 provide the parts outside the CDR3, is GAGVSQSPRYKVTKRGQDVTLRCDPISSHATLYWYQQALGQGPEFLTYFNYEAQPDKSGLPSDRFSAERPEGSISTLTIQRTEQRDSAMYRCASSLDRNQPQHFGDGTRLSIL.

The gene calls are TRBV6-4 and TRBJ1-2, with TRBD1 as a possible D gene (6 bases). CDR3 length: 17 amino acids. Trimming shortened V by 7 bases and J by 4 bases, and 25 bases separated the two germline ends. Germline-derived CDR1 and CDR2 are MRHNA and SNTAGT. DNA for the CDR3: TGTGCCAGCACATGCATCCGACCGAGGGGGAGAGGCTATGGCTACACCTTC. This encodes CASTCIRPRGRGYGYTF.

This chain uses TRBV5-1 with TRBJ1-1, with 7 bases lining up with TRBD1. After removal of 0 bases from V and 5 bases from J, the junction contained 7 bases not matched to a gene. The CDR3 sequence is 15 residues long. CDR1 and CDR2 (germline): SGHRS, YFSETQ. The CDR3 nucleotides read TGCGCCAGCAGCTTGGACAGGGGAGTGTGGACTGAAGCTTTCTTT. This codes for CASSLDRGVWTEAFF.

Note on this clone: The junction differs from germline at one of its ends, possibly a read error. The CDR3 bases are TGCGCCAGCAGCCAAGAGCGCAGGTGGGGCTTT. It specifies CASSQERRWGF. The rearrangement links TRBV4-1 to TRBJ1-1; no definite D call. CDR1 is MGHRA and CDR2 is YSYEKL in the germline V gene. The length of the CDR3 is 11 residues.

This clone was observed once. The rearrangement links TRBV11-3 to TRBJ2-1; D is unclear. This CDR3 is built from 14 residues. V lost 1 base to trimming and J lost 4 bases, with 8 bases between them. CDR1 is SGHNT and CDR2 is YENEEA in the germline V gene. Here the CDR3 reads CASSLGPGYNEQFF. CDR3 bases: TGTGCCAGCAGCTTAGGTCCTGGATACAATGAGCAGTTCTTC. Complete variable domain (other parts from reference TRBV11-3 and TRBJ2-1): EAGVVQSPRYKIIEKKQPVAFWCNPISGHNTLYWYLQNLGQGPELLIRYENEEAVDDSQLPKDRFSAERLKGVDSTLKIQPAELGDSAVYLCASSLGPGYNEQFFGPGTRLTVL.

V is TRBV29-1 and J is TRBJ2-3; no clear D. Germline V gene lookup returns CDR1 SQVTM and CDR2 ANQGSEA. V was pared by 6 bases and J by 1 base, with 14 bases between. This CDR3 region has 14 residues. CDR3 residues: CSVPPWRGTDTQYF. CDR3 DNA: TGCAGCGTACCCCCGTGGCGTGGCACAGATACGCAGTATTTT.

The chain is built from TRBV5-1 and TRBJ1-1; no clear D. Per the germline V gene, CDR1 is SGHRS and CDR2 is YFSETQ. V shed 1 base and J shed 3 bases, with 13 bases lying between them. This CDR3 region has 15 residues. CDR3 coding DNA: TGCGCCAGCAGCTTGCAGTCAACCCCAGACACTGAAGCTTTCTTT. This encodes CASSLQSTPDTEAFF.

The chain carries TRBV19 and TRBJ2-3, with TRBD2 identical over 12 bases. There are 15 residues in the CDR3. Germline V CDR1 and CDR2: LNHDA, SQIVND (reference sequence). V lost 9 bases, J lost 4 bases, and 8 bases stayed unmatched. CDR3 bases: TGTGCCAGCCGGATACTAGCGGGAGGAGCAGATACGCAGTATTTT. It codes for CASRILAGGADTQYF.

V usage is TRBV2 and J usage is TRBJ2-7, with D possibly being TRBD2 (6 bases). With 11 bases removed from V and 3 bases from J, the gap between germline ends came to 14 bases. Germline V gene lookup returns CDR1 SNHLY and CDR2 FYNNEI. This CDR3 has 12 residues. The CDR3 DNA sequence: TGTGCCTGGCAGGAGGGACGCTACGAGCAGTACTTC. Its protein is CAWQEGRYEQYF.

The chain links TRBV2 to TRBJ2-1; 7 bases match TRBD1. The CDR3 runs to 14 residues. After removal of 10 bases from V and 2 bases from J, the junction contained 8 bases not matched to a gene. Germline loops: CDR1 SNHLY, CDR2 FYNNEI. CDR3 loop: CATHRQGTYNEQFF. The CDR3, as DNA: TGTGCCACCCATAGACAGGGTACCTACAATGAGCAGTTCTTC.

This clone is a singleton in its sample. This chain links TRBV6-6 with TRBJ2-7, with 8 bases identical to TRBD1. The V gene end was trimmed by 6 bases and the J gene end by 2 bases; junction bases not matched to a gene: 9. Per germline, CDR1 MNHNY and CDR2 SVGAGI (reference sequence). The CDR3 covers 15 residues. CDR3 in amino acids: CASSLGQGGPYEQYF. CDR3 sequence (DNA): TGTGCCAGCAGCCTCGGACAGGGTGGGCCCTACGAGCAGTACTTC.